The next 9 T cell receptor beta chains were all read from a single sample in a study of cytomegalovirus exposure and HLA in healthy donors. With 60 Vbeta and 13 Jbeta primers, the PCR was carried out. Assay: immunoSEQ multiplex PCR; the TCRdb copy retains only in-frame clones and omits some. The table has 160,000 or so clones, 81% seen once. The specimen sequenced was PBMCs. Receptors were obtained from a man aged 50 or older in good health and CMV-seropositive.

The chain carries TRBV20-1 and TRBJ1-1; the D is unclear. The CDR3 has 11 residues. Between the trimmed V and J ends, which lost 5 bases and 6 bases, there was a span of 10 bases. CDR1 is DFQATT and CDR2 is SNEGSKA in the germline V gene (reference sequence). The CDR3 DNA reads as TGCAGTGCTCGGGGAGTGGCTGAAGCTTTCTTT. Protein product: CSARGVAEAFF.

The V gene is TRBV4-1, the J gene TRBJ2-3; TRBD2 agrees at 10 bases. Germline V gives CDR1 MGHRA, CDR2 YSYEKL. V trimming: 4 bases; J trimming: 4 bases; junction bases outside the gene matches: 5. There are 15 residues in the CDR3. The CDR3 reads CASSLSSGGADTQYF. The CDR3, as DNA: TGCGCCAGCAGCCTTTCTAGCGGGGGTGCAGATACGCAGTATTTT.

The rearrangement links TRBV9 to TRBJ1-2; TRBD1 is a possible D gene (6 bases). V lost 0 bases and J 8 bases, leaving 17 bases between the germline ends. Germline-derived CDR1 and CDR2 are SGDLS and YYNGEE. The CDR3 consists of 15 residues. CDR3: CASSVEDRGAGGYTF. Here the CDR3 DNA reads TGTGCCAGCAGCGTAGAAGATCGGGGGGCTGGCGGCTACACCTTC. Complete variable domain (other parts from reference TRBV9 and TRBJ1-2): DSGVTQTPKHLITATGQRVTLRCSPRSGDLSVYWYQQSLDQGLQFLIQYYNGEERAKGNILERFSAQQFPDLHSELNLSSLELGDSALYFCASSVEDRGAGGYTFGSGTRLTVV.

The genes are TRBV11-3 and TRBJ2-1; 7 bases are a match to TRBD1. V shed 6 bases, J shed 5 bases, and the junction held 4 bases outside the gene matches. There are 13 residues in the CDR3. Germline assignment: CDR1 SGHNT and CDR2 YENEEA. The chain's CDR3 is CASRKTGNNEQFF. CDR3 nucleotide sequence: TGTGCCAGCAGGAAGACAGGGAACAATGAGCAGTTCTTC.

This clone was picked up one time. The chain carries TRBV7-2 and TRBJ2-3, with a possible D match to TRBD1 (6 bases). The CDR3 runs to 15 residues. Between the trimmed V and J ends, which lost 6 bases and 2 bases, there was a span of 15 bases. Germline CDR1 and CDR2: SGHTA and FQGNSA. The CDR3 bases are TGTGCCAGCAGAGGACAGTTGACTTACACAGATACGCAGTATTTT. Amino acid sequence: CASRGQLTYTDTQYF.

This clone has just one count. The chain couples TRBV5-1 to TRBJ1-5; D not resolved. V shed 0 bases and J shed 7 bases, with 8 bases lying between them. The CDR3 runs 13 residues. CDR1 is SGHRS, CDR2 YFSETQ, per germline. CDR3 residues: CASSLVGDQPQHF. In DNA, the CDR3 is TGCGCCAGCAGCTTGGTGGGAGACCAGCCCCAGCATTTT.

This chain joins TRBV9 and TRBJ2-1; TRBD2 might be the D (7 bases). Germline assignment: CDR1 SGDLS and CDR2 YYNGEE. V lost 0 bases and J 0 bases, leaving 13 bases between the germline ends. The CDR3 spans 17 residues. The CDR3 DNA is TGTGCCAGCAGCGTAGTAGGGGGACTAACCTCCTACAATGAGCAGTTCTTC. Amino acids: CASSVVGGLTSYNEQFF.

The chain employs TRBV7-2 and TRBJ1-4, with 8 bases that match TRBD1. The germline V gene has CDR1 SGHTA and CDR2 FQGNSA. With V trimmed by 6 bases and J by 10 bases, 10 bases remained unmatched. This CDR3 contains 14 residues. CDR3 DNA sequence: TGTGCCAGCAGACCTGGACAGGGAGAACGAAAACTGTTTTTT. This sequence encodes CASRPGQGERKLFF.

This clone was seen only once. The rearrangement uses TRBV28 and TRBJ1-6; D call uncertain. The CDR3 is made up of 14 amino acids. Germline assignment: CDR1 MDHEN and CDR2 SYDVKM. Trimming removed 7 bases from V and 8 bases from J, with 15 bases in between. The CDR3 DNA sequence: TGTGCCAGCAAGAGTGGGCAGGCCTATTCACCCCTCCACTTT. Residues: CASKSGQAYSPLHF.